This T cell receptor beta chain is drawn from a study of radiotherapy plus CTLA-4 blockade in lung cancer. About the study: Objective response was observed in more than 15% of patients, and disease control in roughly 30%.

Generated by immunoSEQ multiplex PCR, the TCRdb table keeps only in-frame clones and is missing some. The sample has 45,000 or so clones, around 77% seen once. Study-level results: Increased serum interferon-beta after radiation also reportedly predicted response strongly.

Details on this clone: Its matching antigen is unknown.

The CDR3 extends over 16 amino acids. Germline lookup yields CDR1 MDHEN and CDR2 SYDVKM. Trimming at V came to 3 bases and at J to 3 bases, leaving 8 bases not matched to a gene. The starting material was peripheral blood, obtained from a patient treated with radiotherapy plus ipilimumab. The receptor was isolated from a human donor with non-small cell lung cancer who had stable disease on radiotherapy plus ipilimumab. The genes are TRBV28 and TRBJ2-5; 9 nucleotides line up with TRBD1. CDR3 coding DNA: TGTGCCAGCAGTTTGGGGACAGGGACTCGAAAAGAGACCCAGTACTTC. Translation: CASSLGTGTRKETQYF.